These 13 T cell receptor beta chains came from one sample sequenced in a study of cytomegalovirus exposure and HLA in healthy donors (dated by TCRdb to 2017 to 2019). The library was made by the immunoSEQ multiplex PCR assay. As stored in TCRdb, this immuneACCESS dataset retains in-frame rearrangements with V and J assigned. A fraction of the clones does not appear; measured against another copy, unresolved V genes explain less than half of the discrepancy, and the remainder lacks a known reason. Across this sample there are some 130,000 clones, with approximately 89% seen only once. The ten biggest clones cover 1% to 1.5% of the sample. Sequencing used PBMCs. These receptors all stem from a woman aged 18-30 years in good health and CMV-seronegative.

The rearrangement uses TRBV6-6 and TRBJ1-1, with 7 nucleotides matching TRBD1. In germline, CDR1 is MNHNY, CDR2 SVGAGI (reference sequence). CDR3 length equals 12 residues. V was pared by 2 bases and J by 7 bases, with 1 base of the junction left unmatched. CDR3 protein: CASSYGDSEAFF. In DNA form, the CDR3 reads TGTGCCAGCAGTTACGGGGACAGTGAAGCTTTCTTT.

The chain links TRBV25-1 to TRBJ1-1; D is possibly TRBD1 (5 bases). There are 14 residues in the CDR3. Germline CDR1 reads MGHDK; CDR2 reads SYGVNS. The germline V and J ends were trimmed by 0 bases and 4 bases, with 9 bases remaining between them. The CDR3 region has the DNA TGTGCCAGCAGTGAATACAGGGAAGGCACTGAAGCTTTCTTT. Translated, it gives CASSEYREGTEAFF.

The chain has TRBV6-1 and TRBJ2-1; 7 bases map to TRBD1. The CDR3 length is 14 residues. CDR1 and CDR2 from the germline V gene are MNHNS and SASEGT. The trim removed 2 bases at V and 9 bases at J, leaving 7 bases unmatched. The CDR3 coding sequence is TGTGCCAGCAGTGAAAGAAGGGGGCTGGCTGAGCAGTTCTTC. Translation gives CASSERRGLAEQFF.

This chain links TRBV5-4 with TRBJ1-1; perhaps TRBD1 as D (5 bases). CDR3 length: 15 residues. V was cut by 0 bases and J by 6 bases, with 15 bases left in between. CDR1 and CDR2 (germline): SGHNT, YYREEE (reference sequence). The CDR3 DNA follows: TGTGCCAGCAGCTTGGGGACCCCAGGGTCCTCTGAAGCTTTCTTT. Its protein product is CASSLGTPGSSEAFF.

The chain is built from TRBV7-6 and TRBJ1-4; D may be TRBD1 (5 bases). V was clipped by 4 bases and J by 6 bases, with 15 bases between them. Germline CDR1 SGHVS, CDR2 FNYEAQ. This CDR3 contains 15 residues. The CDR3 protein is CASSSRRGGDEKLFF. DNA for the CDR3: TGTGCCAGCAGCTCCCGGAGGGGCGGGGATGAAAAACTGTTTTTT.

The J gene is TRBJ1-2, the V gene TRBV10-3; the D is unclear. Trimming took off 0 bases at V and 10 bases at J, with 12 bases between the two ends. Germline CDR1 ENHRY, CDR2 SYGVKD. CDR3 size: 13 residues. The CDR3 nucleotides read TGTGCCATCAGTGAGTCGAACGCGGGCTCCTACACCTTC. Its translation is CAISESNAGSYTF.

This chain connects TRBV6-1 to TRBJ1-5; D possibly corresponds to TRBD1 (6 bases). Germline CDR1 and CDR2: MNHNS and SASEGT. CDR3 size: 15 residues. Trimming cost V 6 bases and J 0 bases, with 12 bases left between them. CDR3 region: CASSVRTASNQPQHF. In DNA, the CDR3 is TGTGCCAGCAGCGTCAGGACAGCTAGCAATCAGCCCCAGCATTTT.

The chain combines TRBV19 with TRBJ1-5, with no clear D. CDR1 and CDR2 from the germline V gene are LNHDA and SQIVND (reference sequence). The CDR3 length is 16 residues. Trimming removed 5 bases from V and 0 bases from J, with 14 bases in between. Here the CDR3 DNA reads TGTGCCAGTAGTTCACGCCCGACACGTAGCAATCAGCCCCAGCATTTT. Translating gives CASSSRPTRSNQPQHF. The full variable domain, completed using reference TRBV19 and TRBJ1-5, is DGGITQSPKYLFRKEGQNVTLSCEQNLNHDAMYWYRQDPGQGLRLIYYSQIVNDFQKGDIAEGYSVSREKKESFPLTVTSAQKNPTAFYLCASSSRPTRSNQPQHFGDGTRLSIL.

This chain links TRBV5-4 with TRBJ1-4; D is possibly TRBD1 (5 bases). V gave up 4 bases and J gave up 3 bases, with 13 bases separating them. This CDR3 region has 15 residues. The germline gives CDR1 SGHNT, CDR2 YYREEE (reference sequence). CDR3 in DNA: TGTGCCAGCAGCCCCTCCTCGGGGGCTAATGAAAAACTGTTTTTT. This sequence encodes CASSPSSGANEKLFF.

CDR3 loop: CASSLVELESPLHF. The CDR3 DNA sequence: TGTGCCAGCAGTTTGGTCGAGTTAGAATCACCCCTCCACTTT. V gene TRBV27 combines with J gene TRBJ1-6; D not certain. V lost 3 bases to trimming and J lost 10 bases, with 13 bases between them. Germline V gene data show CDR1 as MNHEY and CDR2 as SMNVEV (reference sequence). The length of the CDR3 is 14 residues.

This sequence joins TRBV9 and TRBJ1-4, with D possibly matching TRBD1 (6 bases). V dropped 3 bases and J dropped 5 bases, with 14 bases sitting between them. Germline values: CDR1 SGDLS, CDR2 YYNGEE. CDR3 length equals 15 residues. This chain's CDR3 is CASSERGTGNEKLFF. DNA for the CDR3: TGTGCCAGCAGCGAAAGGGGAACAGGGAATGAAAAACTGTTTTTT.

Points on this clone: The junction departs from germline at one end; a sequencing error may be responsible. CDR3 region: CASSLAPGQDSGANVLTF. The CDR3, as DNA: TGTGCCAGCAGCCTAGCCCCAGGACAGGACTCTGGGGCCAACGTCCTGACTTTC. This chain links TRBV7-9 with TRBJ2-6, with 7 positions matching TRBD1. The CDR3 totals 18 residues. Germline V gene data show CDR1 as SEHNR and CDR2 as FQNEAQ (reference sequence).

The chain links TRBV7-2 to TRBJ2-1; 8 nucleotides line up with TRBD1. This CDR3 has 15 amino acids. CDR1 and CDR2 from the germline V gene are SGHTA and FQGNSA. J gave up 7 bases and V 5 bases, and 10 bases lay outside the gene matches. For the CDR3, the DNA is TGTGCCAGCAGCAGACAGACAGGGGACATTAATGAGCAGTTCTTC. This sequence encodes CASSRQTGDINEQFF. Looking up the rest from reference TRBV7-2 and TRBJ2-1 gives the full variable domain: GAGVSQSPSNKVTEKGKDVELRCDPISGHTALYWYRQSLGQGLEFLIYFQGNSAPDKSGLPSDRFSAERTGGSVSTLTIQRTQQEDSAVYLCASSRQTGDINEQFFGPGTRLTVL.